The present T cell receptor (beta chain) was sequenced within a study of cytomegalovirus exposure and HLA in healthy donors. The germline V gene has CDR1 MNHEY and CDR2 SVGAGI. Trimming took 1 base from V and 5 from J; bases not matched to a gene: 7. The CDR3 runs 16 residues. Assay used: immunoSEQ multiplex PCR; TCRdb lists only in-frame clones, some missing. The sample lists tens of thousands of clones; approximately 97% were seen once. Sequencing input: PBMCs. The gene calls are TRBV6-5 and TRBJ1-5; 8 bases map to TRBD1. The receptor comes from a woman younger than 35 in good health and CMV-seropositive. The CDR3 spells CASSYYDRGGDQPQHF. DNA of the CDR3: TGTGCCAGCAGTTACTATGACAGGGGAGGGGATCAGCCCCAGCATTTT.